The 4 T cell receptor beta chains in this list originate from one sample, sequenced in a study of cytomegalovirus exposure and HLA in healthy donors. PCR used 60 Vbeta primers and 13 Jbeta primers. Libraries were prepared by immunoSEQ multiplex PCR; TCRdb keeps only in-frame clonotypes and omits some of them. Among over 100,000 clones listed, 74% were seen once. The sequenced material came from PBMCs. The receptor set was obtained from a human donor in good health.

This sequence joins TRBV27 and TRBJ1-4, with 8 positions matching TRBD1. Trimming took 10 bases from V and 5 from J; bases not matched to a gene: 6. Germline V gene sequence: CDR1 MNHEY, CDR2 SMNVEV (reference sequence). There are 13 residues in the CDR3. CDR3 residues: CATGQGQNEKLFF. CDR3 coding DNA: TGTGCCACAGGACAGGGCCAGAATGAAAAACTGTTTTTT.

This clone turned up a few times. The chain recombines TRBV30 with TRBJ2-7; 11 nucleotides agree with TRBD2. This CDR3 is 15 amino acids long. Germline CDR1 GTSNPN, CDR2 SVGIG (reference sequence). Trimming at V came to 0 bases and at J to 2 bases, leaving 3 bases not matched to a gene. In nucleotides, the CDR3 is TGTGCCTGGAGTGTACTAGCGGGAGTCACCTACGAGCAGTACTTC. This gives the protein CAWSVLAGVTYEQYF.

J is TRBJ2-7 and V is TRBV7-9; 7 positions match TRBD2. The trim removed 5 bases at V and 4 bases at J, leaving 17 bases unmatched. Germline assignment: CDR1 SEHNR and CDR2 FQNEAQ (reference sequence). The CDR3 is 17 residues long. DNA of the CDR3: TGTGCCAGCAGCCCCTCCCCTAGCGGAATGGGTTGGTACGAGCAGTACTTC. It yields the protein CASSPSPSGMGWYEQYF.

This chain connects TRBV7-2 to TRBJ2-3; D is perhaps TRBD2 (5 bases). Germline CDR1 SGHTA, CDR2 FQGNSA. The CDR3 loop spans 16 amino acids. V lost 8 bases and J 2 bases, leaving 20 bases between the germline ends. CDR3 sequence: CASVEGIAWDTDTQYF. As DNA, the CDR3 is TGTGCCAGCGTCGAGGGAATAGCGTGGGACACAGATACGCAGTATTTT.